The 28 T cell receptor beta chains presented below share a single source sample, sequenced in a study of regulatory T cells in long-lasting Graves disease (dated by TCRdb to about 2021). The library was built by means of multiplex PCR. The sequencer was an Illumina HiSeq 4000. TCR beta libraries were built with iRepertoire HTBI primers and Arm-PCR amplification of CDR3 regions. TCRdb applied fastp at Q25 and MiXCR to the public reads, then kept only in-frame beta chains. Identical CDR3 proteins give one entry, which carries the most common genes and DNA. Here the sample has around 400,000 distinct CDR3 sequences; less than 20% occur a single time. Roughly 20% of the sample goes to the ten largest clones. In light of the paper, this sample's time point label describes: newly diagnosed GD, antithyroid drugs for less than 3 months. RNA was extracted from PBMCs in TRIzol for both TCR sequencing and RNA sequencing.

Specimen: peripheral blood mononuclear cells (PBMCs), collected at new diagnosis, from a patient treated with antithyroid drugs. The receptors shown here come from a female donor with Graves disease.

This rearrangement joins TRBV18 to TRBJ1-6; tentatively, D is TRBD1 (5 bases). V was trimmed by 0 bases and J by 8 bases, leaving 11 bases between them. Germline V gene sequence: CDR1 KGHSH, CDR2 LQKENI. This CDR3 is 15 amino acids long. The DNA for the CDR3 is TGTGCCAGCTCACCACCGGGGGTAAATCATTCACCCCTCCACTTT. Amino acids: CASSPPGVNHSPLHF. The full variable domain, its missing parts supplied by reference TRBV18 and TRBJ1-6, is NAGVMQNPRHLVRRRGQEARLRCSPMKGHSHVYWYRQLPEEGLKFMVYLQKENIIDESGMPKERFSAEFPKEGPSILRIQQVVRGDSAAYFCASSPPGVNHSPLHFGNGTRLTVT.

This clonotype came up many times. The chain combines TRBV15 with TRBJ2-7; 8 bases match TRBD1. Germline CDR1 and CDR2: LNHNV and YYDKDF (reference sequence). This CDR3 is built from 15 residues. Unmatched junction bases numbered 8, after V lost 2 bases and J lost 5 bases. CDR3 protein: CATSRFRQGSDEQYF. As DNA, the CDR3 is TGTGCCACCAGCAGATTTCGACAGGGGAGCGACGAGCAGTACTTC.

V gene TRBV19 combines with J gene TRBJ2-1; D not certain. The germline V and J ends were trimmed by 0 bases and 3 bases, with 9 bases remaining between them. This CDR3 comprises 15 residues. CDR1 and CDR2 (germline): LNHDA, SQIVND (reference sequence). CDR3 in DNA: TGTGCCAGTAGTATAGATCAGGAAAGCTACAATGAGCAGTTCTTC. Translated, it gives CASSIDQESYNEQFF.

This clonotype was counted only a few times. This sequence joins TRBV5-4 and TRBJ1-1; a weak D match, TRBD1 (6 bases). The V end was cut by 0 bases, the J end by 1 base, with 13 bases between. This CDR3 has 16 residues. In germline, CDR1 is SGHNT, CDR2 YYREEE (reference sequence). The CDR3 here is CASSLGGLRGNTEAFF. CDR3 bases: TGTGCCAGCAGCTTGGGGGGGCTAAGGGGGAACACTGAAGCTTTCTTT.

This clonotype showed up many times. The rearrangement links TRBV7-2 to TRBJ2-1, with a tentative D call TRBD2 (6 bases). CDR1 is SGHTA and CDR2 is FQGNSA in the germline V gene. The length of the CDR3 is 15 residues. Trimming stripped 4 bases from V and 3 bases from J, with 13 bases between. Here the CDR3 reads CASSWRGNLYNEQFF. The CDR3 coding sequence is TGTGCCAGCAGCTGGAGGGGAAACCTCTACAATGAGCAGTTCTTC. Variable domain in full (rest from reference TRBV7-2 and TRBJ2-1): GAGVSQSPSNKVTEKGKDVELRCDPISGHTALYWYRQSLGQGLEFLIYFQGNSAPDKSGLPSDRFSAERTGGSVSTLTIQRTQQEDSAVYLCASSWRGNLYNEQFFGPGTRLTVL.

This clonotype was seen only a few times. The J gene is TRBJ2-1, the V gene TRBV12-3 or TRBV12-4, with TRBD2 matching over 8 bases. With V trimmed by 5 bases and J by 2 bases, 5 bases remained unmatched. The CDR3 extends over 15 amino acids. CDR3 loop: CASSPPGGPYNEQFF. The CDR3 nucleotides read TGTGCCAGCAGTCCGCCGGGGGGGCCCTACAATGAGCAGTTCTTC.

The sample holds one count of this clonotype. The junction departs from the called germline gene at one end, perhaps through a read error. This chain links TRBV24-1 with TRBJ2-1; the match to TRBD1 covers 7 bases. CDR1 is KGHDR, CDR2 SFDVKD, per germline. The CDR3 covers 18 residues. Here the CDR3 DNA reads TGTGCCATCAGTGACCCCGGGACAGCGAGAGGGAGCAACAATGAGCAGTTCTTC. Its translation: CAISDPGTARGSNNEQFF.

This clonotype has at least ten counts. CDR3 residues: CASSGEGGYGYTF. As DNA, the CDR3 is TGTGCCAGCAGCGGAGAGGGAGGCTATGGCTACACCTTC. The chain links TRBV9 to TRBJ1-2; D is unclear. Germline CDR1 is SGDLS and CDR2 is YYNGEE. The CDR3 has 13 residues. Trimming pared 3 bases from V and 4 bases from J, leaving 10 bases between.

This clonotype has ten or more counts. The rearrangement joins TRBV5-4 to TRBJ2-2, with a tentative D call TRBD2 (6 bases). The CDR3 is 13 amino acids. Trimming cost V 5 bases and J 3 bases, with 8 bases left between them. Germline assignment: CDR1 SGHNT and CDR2 YYREEE (reference sequence). In DNA form, the CDR3 reads TGTGCCAGCAGTTTAGCGGACACCGGGGAGCTGTTTTTT. Translating it yields CASSLADTGELFF.

This clonotype was seen many times. V is TRBV24-1 and J is TRBJ1-1, with D possibly matching TRBD1 (5 bases). V was pared by 6 bases and J by 10 bases, with 17 bases between. The CDR3 has 13 amino acids. CDR1 and CDR2 (germline): KGHDR, SFDVKD. The CDR3 coding sequence is TGTGCCACCAGTCCCTCCGGGGGTACCGGAGCTTTCTTT. This codes for CATSPSGGTGAFF.

This clonotype has at least ten counts. The chain links TRBV20-1 to TRBJ1-1; TRBD1 agrees at 12 bases. The germline V gene encodes CDR1 DFQATT and CDR2 SNEGSKA (reference sequence). This CDR3 has 14 residues. With 0 bases clipped from V and 6 bases from J, the junction kept 2 bases outside the gene matches. CDR3 in amino acids: CSAREGTGGSEAFF. The DNA for the CDR3 is TGCAGTGCTAGAGAAGGGACAGGGGGCTCTGAAGCTTTCTTT.

The chain joins TRBV5-4 to TRBJ1-2; TRBD1 might be the D (5 bases). The germline V gene encodes CDR1 SGHNT and CDR2 YYREEE (reference sequence). Trimming took off 0 bases at V and 8 bases at J, with 14 bases between the two ends. The CDR3 sequence is 14 residues long. CDR3 coding DNA: TGTGCCAGCAGCTTGGGGGGGACCCGGAGCGGCTACACCTTC. This translates into CASSLGGTRSGYTF.

This clonotype was counted a few times. The V gene is TRBV6-2 or TRBV6-3, the J gene TRBJ2-1; D ambiguous. There are 11 residues in the CDR3. Trimming removed 3 bases at V and 9 bases at J, with 6 bases between. CDR1 is MNHEY and CDR2 is SVGEGT in the germline V gene. CDR3 region: CASSYVGEQFF. CDR3 coding DNA: TGTGCCAGCAGTTATGTCGGTGAGCAGTTCTTC.

The table lists this clonotype with a few counts. The chain recombines TRBV25-1 with TRBJ2-7; TRBD1 agrees at 9 bases. The trim removed 8 bases at V and 3 bases at J, leaving 8 bases unmatched. The CDR3 consists of 14 residues. Looked up from germline, CDR1 is MGHDK and CDR2 is SYGVNS. CDR3 in amino acids: CASRPMDRGYEQYF. CDR3 bases: TGTGCCAGCCGCCCTATGGACAGGGGCTACGAGCAGTACTTC.

Many counts were recorded for this clonotype. This chain links TRBV11-2 with TRBJ1-1; tentatively, D is TRBD1 (5 bases). V was clipped by 0 bases and J by 6 bases, with 11 bases between them. The CDR3 is 14 residues long. In germline, CDR1 is SGHAT, CDR2 FQNNGV. CDR3 coding DNA: TGTGCCAGCAGCTTAGACCTGGGGGTCCCTGAAGCTTTCTTT. Translation: CASSLDLGVPEAFF.

This chain links TRBV9 with TRBJ1-3; 7 bases fit TRBD1. CDR1 is SGDLS and CDR2 is YYNGEE in the germline V gene. The CDR3 sequence is 14 residues long. V dropped 3 bases and J dropped 4; count of bases not matched to a gene: 4. This CDR3 is CASSAGTEGNTIYF. CDR3 nucleotide sequence: TGTGCCAGCAGCGCCGGGACAGAGGGAAACACCATATATTTT. Drawing the rest from reference TRBV9 and TRBJ1-3, the complete variable domain is DSGVTQTPKHLITATGQRVTLRCSPRSGDLSVYWYQQSLDQGLQFLIQYYNGEERAKGNILERFSAQQFPDLHSELNLSSLELGDSALYFCASSAGTEGNTIYFGEGSWLTVV.

This clonotype appeared a single time. This likely came from a read error, as a far larger clone is one base away. The chain has TRBV7-9 and TRBJ1-1; 8 nucleotides line up with TRBD1. V dropped 5 bases and J dropped 4; count of bases not matched to a gene: 9. Per germline, CDR1 SEHNR and CDR2 FQNEAQ (reference sequence). The CDR3 extends over 15 amino acids. Here the CDR3 DNA reads TGTGCCAGCAGCCCCCCCGGGACAGGTTTCACTGAAGCTTTCTTT. It codes for CASSPPGTGFTEAFF.

This clonotype was seen ten or more times. The CDR3 loop reads CASSGGGWKNIQYF. As DNA, the CDR3 is TGTGCCAGCAGCGGCGGAGGATGGAAAAACATTCAGTACTTC. The chain employs TRBV28 and TRBJ2-4; D possibly corresponds to TRBD2 (5 bases). The CDR3 runs to 14 residues. Trimming left V 6 bases short and J 4 bases short, with 13 bases between. Germline CDR1 MDHEN, CDR2 SYDVKM.

This clonotype was recorded many times. The chain recombines TRBV20-1 with TRBJ1-2; 9 bases match TRBD1. V shed 1 base and J 11 bases; nucleotides not matched to a gene: 8. The CDR3 spans 13 residues. In germline, CDR1 is DFQATT, CDR2 SNEGSKA (reference sequence). The CDR3 DNA reads as TGCAGTGCTAGAGCACAGGGGGCGACGAGGTACACCTTC. Translating gives CSARAQGATRYTF.

This clonotype was observed a handful of times. The gene calls are TRBV9 and TRBJ2-5; 7 bases match TRBD2. The J segment lost 4 bases and the V segment lost 3 bases, leaving 6 bases of the junction unmatched. Germline loops: CDR1 SGDLS, CDR2 YYNGEE. This CDR3 has 14 amino acids. CDR3 in DNA: TGTGCCAGCAGCGAGCCGACTAGCCTAGAGACCCAGTACTTC. This encodes CASSEPTSLETQYF.

This clonotype was observed a few times. This chain connects TRBV19 to TRBJ1-6; 7 nucleotides match TRBD1. Germline V gene data show CDR1 as LNHDA and CDR2 as SQIVND (reference sequence). CDR3 length equals 14 residues. Trimming cost V 3 bases and J 6 bases; bases outside gene matches: 2. CDR3 in amino acids: CASSMGQSNSPLHF. DNA of the CDR3: TGTGCCAGTAGTATGGGACAGAGTAATTCACCCCTCCACTTT.

The chain carries TRBV5-6 and TRBJ2-3; 14 positions agree with TRBD2. The J call is doubtful: the DNA matches TRBJ2-7 better. This CDR3 region has 16 residues. Germline V gene lookup returns CDR1 SGHDT and CDR2 YYEEEE. CDR3 sequence (DNA): TGTGCCAGCAGACCCCATGTGGGACTAGCGGGAGACGAGCAGTACTTC. Its translation: CASRPHVGLAGDEQYF.

The rearrangement links TRBV7-2 to TRBJ1-5; no clear D. V was trimmed by 0 bases and J by 2 bases, leaving 5 bases between them. Germline-derived CDR1 and CDR2 are SGHTA and FQGNSA. The CDR3 has 14 amino acids. CDR3: CASSLAEGNQPQHF. CDR3 coding DNA: TGTGCCAGCAGCTTAGCGGAGGGCAATCAGCCCCAGCATTTT.

This clonotype appeared many times. The V gene is TRBV7-6, the J gene TRBJ2-3; D unclear. Trimming took 0 bases from V and 3 from J, leaving 7 bases between them. The CDR3 has 14 residues. Germline CDR1 and CDR2: SGHVS and FNYEAQ. The CDR3 sequence: CASSLATSTDTQYF. CDR3 DNA: TGTGCCAGCAGCTTAGCGACCAGTACAGATACGCAGTATTTT. Full variable domain (outside the CDR3, taken from reference TRBV7-6 and TRBJ2-3): GAGVSQSPRYKVTKRGQDVALRCDPISGHVSLYWYRQALGQGPEFLTYFNYEAQQDKSGLPNDRFSAERPEGSISTLTIQRTEQRDSAMYRCASSLATSTDTQYFGPGTRLTVL.

This clonotype was seen ten or more times. This chain uses TRBV5-1 with TRBJ1-2; D is unclear. V lost 0 bases, J lost 2 bases, and 20 bases lay in between. The CDR3 spans 18 residues. Germline CDR1 is SGHRS and CDR2 is YFSETQ. CDR3 in amino acids: CASSLGRPALKANYGYTF. The CDR3 DNA sequence: TGCGCCAGCAGCTTGGGGCGGCCAGCTCTGAAGGCCAACTATGGCTACACCTTC.

This clonotype was detected ten times or more. V gene TRBV6-1 combines with J gene TRBJ1-2, with unresolved D. V was cut by 6 bases and J by 2 bases, with 10 bases left in between. The CDR3 has 13 amino acids. From germline, CDR1 is MNHNS and CDR2 SASEGT. CDR3 coding DNA: TGTGCCAGCAGCGCACGGACGAACTATGGCTACACCTTC. Translated: CASSARTNYGYTF.

This clonotype was observed a few times. A much larger clonotype is one base distant, so this may be a read error. The gene calls are TRBV5-1 and TRBJ1-1; 9 bases are shared with TRBD1. The germline gives CDR1 SGHRS, CDR2 YFSETQ. CDR3 length: 16 residues. CDR3 DNA sequence: TGCGCCAGCAGCTCCGGACAGGGGTTCACTGACACTGAAACTTTCTTT. It is translated as CASSSGQGFTDTETFF.

The table lists this clonotype with a few counts. The chain uses TRBV19 and TRBJ2-3; 7 bases fit TRBD2. The end of the DNA is better explained by TRBJ2-7, so the J call may be wrong. The CDR3 has 14 amino acids. Germline CDR1 reads LNHDA; CDR2 reads SQIVND (reference sequence). CDR3 loop: CASSMPGGAYEQYF. CDR3 nucleotide sequence: TGTGCCAGTAGTATGCCGGGGGGAGCCTACGAGCAGTACTTC.